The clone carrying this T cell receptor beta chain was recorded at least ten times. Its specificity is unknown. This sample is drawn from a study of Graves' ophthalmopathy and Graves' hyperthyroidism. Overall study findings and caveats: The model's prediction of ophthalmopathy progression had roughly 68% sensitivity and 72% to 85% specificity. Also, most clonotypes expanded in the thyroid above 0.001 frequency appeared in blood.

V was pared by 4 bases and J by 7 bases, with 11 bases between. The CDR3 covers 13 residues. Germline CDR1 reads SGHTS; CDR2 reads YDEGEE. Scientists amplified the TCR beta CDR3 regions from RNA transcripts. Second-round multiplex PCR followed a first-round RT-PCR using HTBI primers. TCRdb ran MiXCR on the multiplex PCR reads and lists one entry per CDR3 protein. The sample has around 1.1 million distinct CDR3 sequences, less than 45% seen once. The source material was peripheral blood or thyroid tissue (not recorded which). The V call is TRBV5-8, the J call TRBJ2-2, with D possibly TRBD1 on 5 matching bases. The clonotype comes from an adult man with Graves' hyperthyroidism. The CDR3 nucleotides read TGTGCCAGCAGCCAGGGTGTCGTCGGGGAGCTGTTTTTT. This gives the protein CASSQGVVGELFF.